This T cell receptor beta chain was documented in a study of graft-versus-host responses after intestinal transplantation. The overall study: For approximately 3 years after anti-thymocyte globulin induction, all recipients took tacrolimus and steroids. Findings of the study overall: GvH clones detected in recipient marrow included some appearing first in ileum or blood.

A word on this clone: Its specificity is not known.

Assay: immunoSEQ multiplex PCR; the TCRdb copy retains only in-frame clones and omits some. The sample has 90,000 to 150,000 clones; about 95% are singletons. V lost 6 bases, J lost 4 bases, and 7 bases stayed unmatched. Looked up from germline, CDR1 is LNHDA and CDR2 is SQIVND (reference sequence). The CDR3 extends over 15 amino acids. The sequence came from a human donor who received an intestinal transplant. V gene TRBV19 combines with J gene TRBJ2-3, with 10 bases matching TRBD2. The specimen comprised unstimulated CD8+ T cells sorted from spleen or lymph node cells, sampled before intestinal transplant. DNA for the CDR3: TGTGCCAGTAGCGCTAGCGGGAGTGGCGCAGATACGCAGTATTTT. This codes for CASSASGSGADTQYF.